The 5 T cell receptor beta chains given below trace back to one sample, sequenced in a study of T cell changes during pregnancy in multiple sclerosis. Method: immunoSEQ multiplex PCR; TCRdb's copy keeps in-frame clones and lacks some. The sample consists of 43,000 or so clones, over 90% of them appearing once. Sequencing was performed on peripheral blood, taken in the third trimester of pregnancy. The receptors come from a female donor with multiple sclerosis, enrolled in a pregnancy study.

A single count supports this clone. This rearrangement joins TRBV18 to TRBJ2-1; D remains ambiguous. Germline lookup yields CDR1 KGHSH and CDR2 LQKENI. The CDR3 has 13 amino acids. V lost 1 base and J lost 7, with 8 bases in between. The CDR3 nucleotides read TGTGCCAGCTCACCACAGTCCGGGAATGAGCAGTTCTTC. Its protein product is CASSPQSGNEQFF.

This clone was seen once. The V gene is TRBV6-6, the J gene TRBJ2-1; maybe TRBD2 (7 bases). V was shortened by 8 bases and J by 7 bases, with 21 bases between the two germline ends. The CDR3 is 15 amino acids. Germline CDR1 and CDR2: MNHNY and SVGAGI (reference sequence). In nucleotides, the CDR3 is TGTGCCAGCGCCGAGGGGGGGAGGGCGGGGAATGAGCAGTTCTTC. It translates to CASAEGGRAGNEQFF.

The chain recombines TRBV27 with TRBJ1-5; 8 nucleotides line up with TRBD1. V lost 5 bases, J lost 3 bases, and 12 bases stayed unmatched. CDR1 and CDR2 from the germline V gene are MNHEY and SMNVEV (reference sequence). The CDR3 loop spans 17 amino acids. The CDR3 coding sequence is TGTGCCAGCAGTCGTACAGGGGGGCTCTTCAACAATCAGCCCCAGCATTTT. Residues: CASSRTGGLFNNQPQHF.

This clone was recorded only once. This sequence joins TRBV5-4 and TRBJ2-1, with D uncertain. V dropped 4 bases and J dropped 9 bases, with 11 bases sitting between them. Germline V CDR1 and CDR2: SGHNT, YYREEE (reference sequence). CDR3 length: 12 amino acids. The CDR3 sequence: CASSQDQFEQFF. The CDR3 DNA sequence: TGTGCCAGCAGCCAAGATCAGTTTGAGCAGTTCTTC.

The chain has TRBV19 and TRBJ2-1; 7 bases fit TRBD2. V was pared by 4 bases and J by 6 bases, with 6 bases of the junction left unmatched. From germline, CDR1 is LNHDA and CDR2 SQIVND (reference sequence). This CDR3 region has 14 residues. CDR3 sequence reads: CASSKAGAVNEQFF. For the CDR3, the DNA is TGTGCCAGTAGTAAGGCGGGAGCTGTCAATGAGCAGTTCTTC.